A single sample is the source of the 6 T cell receptor beta chains below, sequenced in a study of early stage breast cancer tumors. Libraries were prepared by immunoSEQ multiplex PCR; TCRdb keeps only in-frame clonotypes and omits some of them. This repertoire shows over 45,000 clones, approximately 80% found once; its top ten account for more than 1.1%. Sequencing input: blood. The receptors stem from a person aged 45-60 years with breast cancer.

The chain couples TRBV9 to TRBJ2-3; 8 bases agree with TRBD1. The CDR3 sequence is 16 residues long. Per germline, CDR1 SGDLS and CDR2 YYNGEE. The trim removed 4 bases at V and 1 base at J, leaving 8 bases unmatched. CDR3 DNA: TGTGCCAGCAGCCCAGGGGGCGGAGACGGCACAGATACGCAGTATTTT. Amino acids: CASSPGGGDGTDTQYF.

The chain couples TRBV11-2 to TRBJ2-2; D might be TRBD1 or TRBD2, each matching 5 bases. CDR1 SGHAT and CDR2 FQNNGV come from the germline V gene. Between the trimmed V and J ends, which lost 5 bases and 0 bases, there was a span of 10 bases. The CDR3 extends over 15 amino acids. The CDR3, as DNA: TGTGCCAGCAGCAGGGACCGGACGAACACCGGGGAGCTGTTTTTT. This translates into CASSRDRTNTGELFF.

This chain links TRBV4-1 with TRBJ1-4, with D tentatively TRBD1 (6 bases). Trimming pared 5 bases from V and 8 bases from J, leaving 12 bases between. Looked up from germline, CDR1 is MGHRA and CDR2 is YSYEKL. The CDR3 runs 13 residues. CDR3: CASSGGPGEKLFF. The CDR3 region has the DNA TGCGCCAGCAGCGGGGGGCCCGGGGAAAAACTGTTTTTT.

The J gene is TRBJ1-2, the V gene TRBV7-2, with 8 positions matching TRBD1. CDR3 size: 16 residues. J lost 0 bases, V lost 3 bases, and 6 bases had no gene match. The germline V gene encodes CDR1 SGHTA and CDR2 FQGNSA. Written as DNA, the CDR3 is TGTGCCAGCAGCTTCGGGGGACAGGCTTCTAACTATGGCTACACCTTC. Encoded protein: CASSFGGQASNYGYTF.

This clone showed up just once. This rearrangement joins TRBV18 to TRBJ1-5, with D possibly being TRBD1 (6 bases). Germline CDR1 reads KGHSH; CDR2 reads LQKENI. The CDR3 covers 14 residues. The germline V and J ends were trimmed by 3 bases and 7 bases, with 13 bases remaining between them. CDR3 in DNA: TGTGCCAGCTCACCCTTGACAGGAGACCAGCCCCAGCATTTT. Its protein product is CASSPLTGDQPQHF.

The genes are TRBV5-1 and TRBJ2-2; no firm D call. Germline V CDR1 and CDR2: SGHRS, YFSETQ. Trimming pared 5 bases from V and 2 bases from J, leaving 13 bases between. This CDR3 is built from 15 residues. The CDR3 here is CASRFGPANTGELFF. DNA for the CDR3: TGCGCCAGCAGATTCGGACCGGCCAACACCGGGGAGCTGTTTTTT.